This is a list of T cell receptor beta chains from one sample in a study of cytomegalovirus exposure and HLA in healthy donors. TCRdb keeps only in-frame clones here, not all; method: immunoSEQ multiplex PCR. Among approximately 180,000 clones, approximately 80% were seen once, and the ten largest hold approximately 0.99%. The sequenced sample consisted of PBMCs. Source of these receptors: a woman aged 40 to 50 in good health and CMV-seronegative. The CDR3 runs from the conserved cysteine through the conserved F or W. Each record gives: J gene, D gene, CDR3 length, clone size, V gene, CDR3 protein, CDR3 DNA. D genes are given only for firm matches. Expanded clones are given a class, and other clones once, few, many or no size at all.

>TRBJ2-5|TRBD1|16|once|TRBV6-1
CASSGPDRGGLETQYF
TGTGCCAGCAGTGGGCCGGACAGGGGAGGGTTGGAGACCCAGTACTTC
>TRBJ1-5|-|13|-|TRBV18
CASSSGTGQPQHF
TGTGCCAGCTCATCAGGAACCGGTCAGCCCCAGCATTTT
>TRBJ2-5|TRBD1|16|-|TRBV5-1
CASSLRDRERGETQYF
TGCGCCAGCAGCCTGCGGGACAGGGAGAGGGGAGAGACCCAGTACTTC
>TRBJ2-1|-|13|-|TRBV5-4
CASSLDWAYEQFF
TGTGCCAGCAGCTTGGACTGGGCCTATGAGCAGTTCTTC
>TRBJ1-4|-|14|-|TRBV5-1
CASSPVDLNEKLFF
TGCGCCAGCAGCCCCGTAGACTTAAATGAAAAACTGTTTTTT
>TRBJ2-1|TRBD1|15|-|TRBV11-3
CASSRGQSWRNEQFF
TGTGCCAGCAGCCGGGGACAGAGCTGGCGCAATGAGCAGTTCTTC
>TRBJ1-4|TRBD1|15|few|TRBV5-6
CASSYRDRGNEKLFF
TGTGCCAGCAGCTACCGGGACAGGGGTAATGAAAAACTGTTTTTT
>TRBJ2-3|TRBD2|16|-|TRBV7-2
CASSLSFSGRTDTQYF
TGTGCCAGCAGTCTTAGTTTCAGCGGGAGGACAGATACGCAATATTTT
>TRBJ2-1|-|15|-|TRBV27
CASSLDSSSYNEQFF
TGTGCCAGCAGTCTAGACAGTAGCTCCTACAATGAGCAGTTCTTC
>TRBJ1-1|-|14|-|TRBV6-5
CASSRETVNTEAFF
TGTGCCAGCTCTCGGGAAACGGTGAACACTGAAGCTTTCTTT
>TRBJ1-5|-|13|few|TRBV6-6
CASSSRGHDSKHF
TGTGCCAGCAGTTCCCGGGGACACGACTCCAAGCATTTT
>TRBJ1-1|TRBD1|16|-|TRBV19
CASSDRDSLMNTEAFF
TGTGCCAGTAGTGATAGGGACAGCCTGATGAACACTGAAGCTTTCTTT
>TRBJ1-3|TRBD1|17|-|TRBV11-3
CASSAPRDRGSGNTIYF
TGTGCCAGCAGCGCGCCCCGGGACAGGGGGTCGGGAAACACCATATATTTT
>TRBJ1-4|-|11|-|TRBV29-1
CSADLNEKLFF
TGCAGCGCTGACCTAAATGAAAAACTGTTTTTT
>TRBJ2-1|-|15|-|TRBV18
CASSLPLGPSNEQFF
TGTGCCAGCTCACTCCCCCTCGGCCCTAGTAATGAGCAGTTCTTC
>TRBJ2-3|-|18|-|TRBV6-1
CASSGTTPEAPSTDTQYF
TGTGCCAGCAGTGGCACAACTCCAGAGGCCCCGAGCACAGATACGCAGTATTTT
>TRBJ2-7|-|13|-|TRBV9
CASSVNPQYEQYF
TGTGCCAGCAGCGTAAACCCACAGTACGAGCAGTACTTC
>TRBJ1-3|-|16|once|TRBV4-3
CASSQVLTGSGNTIYF
TGCGCCAGCAGCCAAGTCCTCACAGGCTCTGGAAACACCATATATTTT
>TRBJ1-2|-|15|-|TRBV27
CASSLSSGVNYGYTF
TGTGCCAGCAGTTTATCGTCCGGGGTGAACTATGGCTACACCTTC
>TRBJ2-2|-|15|few|TRBV14
CASSSGTLNTGELFF
TGTGCCAGCAGCAGCGGGACACTTAACACCGGGGAGCTGTTTTTT
>TRBJ2-5|TRBD1|18|-|TRBV9
CASSQTGQGGTLRETQYF
TGTGCCAGCAGCCAGACCGGACAGGGGGGCACACTTCGAGAGACCCAGTACTTC
>TRBJ2-2|-|15|-|TRBV11-3
CASSLAQANTGELFF
TGTGCCAGCAGCTTAGCTCAGGCGAACACCGGGGAGCTGTTTTTT
>TRBJ1-4|-|13|-|TRBV27
CASSSEVGEKLFF
TGTGCCAGCAGTTCAGAGGTGGGTGAAAAACTGTTTTTT
>TRBJ2-5|TRBD1|17|once|TRBV5-8
CASSFGQVGVWAETQYF
TGTGCCAGCAGCTTCGGACAGGTTGGGGTCTGGGCAGAGACCCAGTACTTC
>TRBJ2-5|-|13|-|TRBV7-9
CASSSTEKRTQYF
TGTGCCAGCAGCTCGACAGAAAAGAGGACCCAGTACTTC
>TRBJ2-2|TRBD1|17|-|TRBV27
CASSAPGQGVIPGELFF
TGTGCCAGCAGCGCTCCGGGACAGGGTGTGATCCCCGGGGAGCTGTTTTTT
>TRBJ2-4|-|12|-|TRBV5-6
CASSPGSNIQYF
TGTGCCAGCAGCCCAGGGTCAAACATTCAGTACTTC
>TRBJ2-2|TRBD2|14|-|TRBV29-1
CSGRAGGYTGELFF
TGCAGCGGCCGAGCGGGAGGGTACACCGGGGAGCTGTTTTTT
>TRBJ1-4|TRBD1|19|-|TRBV4-2
CASSQDGGRQGRLGEKLFF
TGTGCCAGCAGCCAAGACGGGGGCCGACAGGGCAGATTGGGCGAAAAACTGTTTTTT
>TRBJ2-5|TRBD2|15|-|TRBV30
CAQGRAGDFLETQYF
TGTGCCCAGGGACGGGCGGGAGATTTTTTAGAGACCCAGTACTTC
>TRBJ1-2|TRBD1|16|once|TRBV6-1
CASSEAGGSANYGYTF
TGTGCCAGCAGTGAAGCAGGGGGCAGTGCTAACTATGGCTACACCTTC
>TRBJ2-1|TRBD2|16|-|TRBV6-4
CASSAQPGTSGSEQFF
TGTGCCAGCAGTGCCCAACCGGGGACTAGCGGTAGTGAGCAGTTCTTC
>TRBJ1-2|TRBD1|14|-|TRBV19
CASSPRTGGGGYTF
TGTGCCAGTAGTCCGCGGACAGGGGGCGGAGGCTACACCTTC
>TRBJ2-3|TRBD2|16|-|TRBV7-2
CASSLGGGRETDTQYF
TGTGCCAGCAGCCTCGGAGGCGGGAGAGAAACAGATACGCAGTATTTT
>TRBJ2-1|TRBD2|15|few|TRBV5-4
CASSLSGSRPNEQFF
TGTGCCAGCAGCTTAAGCGGGAGCAGGCCCAATGAGCAGTTCTTC
>TRBJ2-5|-|15|-|TRBV19
CASSNRGALQETQYF
TGTGCCAGTAGCAACCGGGGGGCGCTACAAGAGACCCAGTACTTC
>TRBJ1-5|-|13|-|TRBV12-5
CASAVQGWQPQHF
TGTGCTAGTGCCGTACAGGGATGGCAGCCCCAGCATTTT
>TRBJ2-7|TRBD1|15|-|TRBV5-8
CASSFGTAASYEQYF
TGTGCCAGCAGCTTCGGGACAGCAGCCTCCTACGAGCAGTACTTC
>TRBJ2-5|TRBD2|14|-|TRBV7-2
CASSWEGGRNTQYF
TGTGCCAGCAGCTGGGAGGGCGGGAGGAACACCCAGTACTTC
>TRBJ2-7|TRBD2|15|-|TRBV9
CANSDQAGAYYEQYF
TGTGCCAACAGCGACCAGGCGGGAGCCTACTACGAGCAGTACTTC
>TRBJ1-5|-|11|once|TRBV6-1
CASREDQPQHF
TGTGCCAGCAGGGAGGATCAGCCCCAGCATTTT
>TRBJ2-3|TRBD2|14|-|TRBV30
CAWSSSGSTDTQYF
TGTGCCTGGAGTTCTAGCGGTAGCACAGATACGCAGTATTTT
>TRBJ1-1|TRBD1|14|-|TRBV19
CASSNGQGYTEAFF
TGTGCCAGTAGTAACGGACAGGGGTACACTGAAGCTTTCTTT
>TRBJ2-6|TRBD1|19|-|TRBV29-1
CSVVTTRDRDSSGANVLTF
TGCAGCGTCGTCACAACCCGGGACAGGGACTCCTCTGGGGCCAACGTCCTGACTTTC
>TRBJ2-1|TRBD2|21|-|TRBV15
CATSRDSNGLAGGLNRNEQFF
TGTGCCACCAGCAGAGATAGCAACGGACTAGCGGGAGGGTTAAATAGGAATGAGCAGTTCTTC
>TRBJ2-1|TRBD2|15|-|TRBV5-1
CASSSGLAGEDEQFF
TGCGCCAGCAGCTCCGGACTAGCGGGAGAGGATGAGCAGTTCTTC
>TRBJ1-1|-|13|-|TRBV7-9
CASSLNMATEAFF
TGTGCCAGCAGCTTGAATATGGCCACTGAAGCTTTCTTT
>TRBJ2-3|TRBD1|15|few|TRBV6-6
CASTQGQRSTDTQYF
TGTGCCAGCACCCAGGGACAGAGAAGCACAGATACGCAGTATTTT
>TRBJ1-1|-|15|-|TRBV2
CASTPPRTILAEAFF
TGTGCCAGCACCCCCCCAAGAACAATCCTCGCCGAAGCTTTCTTT
>TRBJ2-2|-|16|-|TRBV6-1
CASSVHLGGGTGELFF
TGTGCCAGCAGTGTTCATCTGGGCGGAGGCACCGGGGAGCTGTTTTTT
>TRBJ1-2|TRBD1|16|-|TRBV14
CASSQAQGALGYGYTF
TGTGCCAGCAGCCAGGCTCAGGGGGCGCTTGGCTATGGCTACACCTTC
>TRBJ1-3|-|13|-|TRBV28
CASSSSPGNTIYF
TGTGCCAGCAGTTCCAGTCCTGGAAACACCATATATTTT
>TRBJ1-2|-|16|-|TRBV15
CATSRSGGQGREGYTF
TGTGCCACCAGCAGGTCGGGTGGGCAGGGCCGAGAGGGCTACACCTTC
>TRBJ1-2|-|14|-|TRBV15
CATSRGVHGNGYTF
TGTGCCACCAGCAGAGGAGTTCACGGGAATGGCTACACCTTC
>TRBJ1-1|TRBD1|13|few|TRBV10-3
CAISGRGDTEAFF
TGTGCCATCAGTGGCAGGGGGGACACTGAAGCTTTCTTT